This section outlines one T cell receptor (beta chain) sequence together with its context. Its specific antigen is unknown. Base qualities are not provided; no much larger clone lies one nucleotide away. This sample was included in a study of cytomegalovirus exposure and HLA in healthy donors (dated 2017 in TCRdb). Background on the whole study: In an earlier analysis of approximately 640 of the donors, 250 to 350 Gb of sequence data and just under 120 million unique TCR beta sequences from about 190 million T cells were reported. HLA typing covered class I and class II loci at four-digit resolution. In a later genetic analysis, genome-wide SNP genotypes for about 55% of the roughly 700 donors were used, and that subset was treated as a discovery cohort. Across about 370 genotyped donors of the cohort, an average of roughly 250,000 unique TCR beta nucleotide sequences per donor were sequenced, and roughly 20% of those sequences were non-productive. Typing coverage differed by locus: A, B, C, DRB1 and DQB1 were typed in about 620-630 donors, DQA1 in about 560, DPA1 in 600 to 610, and DPB1 in 450 to 490. The study used immunosequencing to profile the T cell repertoires of 600 to 850 subjects and linked those repertoires to cytomegalovirus serostatus. Among the 398 genotyped donors, 75% to 90% belonged to the genetic ancestry cluster associated with self-reported Caucasian donors. Because of strong linkage in the cohort, a few DR-DQ haplotypes were treated as single units for association and clustering. Every repertoire in the discovery cohort had been generated on one and the same sequencing platform. In addition to the first cohort of approximately 650 subjects, a separate validation cohort of approximately 130 different subjects was used. To decide whether each TCR beta V gene segment behaved as functional or pseudogenic, an earlier analysis of some 580 of the donors relied on high-throughput TCR beta sequencing. The study aimed to test whether cataloging public T cell receptors could reveal signatures of past pathogen exposure. To study patterns of TCR occurrence, a later analysis re-analyzed previously published TCR beta repertoires from several hundred donors and added high-resolution HLA genotyping. Rather than using new phenotypic data, the later analysis identified candidate immune exposures from TCR beta sequences and from how often those sequences occurred across donors. Alongside the repertoire data, information on donor age, sex, ethnicity and CMV serostatus was compiled. To predict cytomegalovirus infection status, the study combined high-throughput TCR immunosequencing, statistical association of individual TCRs with disease status, and machine learning. Around 320 gigabases of sequencing data and approximately 85 million unique TCR sequences were included in an early release covering roughly 600 HLA-typed donors. The study at large found these results: CMV serostatus was the only immune exposure information available for the cohort. The authors suggested that the approach could potentially be generalized to other disease states and immunological phenotypes. The classifier was reported to diagnose cytomegalovirus status with high specificity and sensitivity in both the original cohort and the validation cohort. According to a later genetic analysis, donors in an Asian-associated ancestry cluster had fewer N-insertions in productive TCRs than the roughly 700-donor mean. In a later analysis, most CMV-associated TCR beta chains were found to appear HLA-restricted, with HLA associations seemingly driven largely by CMV exposure. A group of highly shared sequence variants was considered likely to be a technical artifact of the sequencing pipeline. Because the 87-base-pair reads could not distinguish some IMGT-functional V segments, including TRBV6-2 and TRBV6-3, those segments were excluded. A later analysis found that HLA-associated TCR beta chains were more clonally expanded and had lower generation probabilities than equally common non-associated chains. The study listed 150 to 200 TCR beta chains as associated with cytomegalovirus. Because HLA typing was unavailable for some donors at each locus, only the typed subset was used in association tests. When HLA alleles, especially DR and DQ, strongly co-occurred, attributing TCR associations to individual alleles was difficult. Because counts were too low, roughly 18 rarely observed V segments, including chromosome 9 orphons, were left out of the earlier analysis of several hundred of the donors. In a later analysis, several top co-occurrence clusters were reported to appear linked to parvovirus B19, influenza, CMV and Epstein-Barr virus. In a later analysis, the rate of TCR association differed among HLA loci, with DRB1 alleles having the most associated TCRs and HLA-C alleles having the fewest. A further reported finding was that TCR beta sequences accurately predicted the HLA-A and HLA-B alleles for most subjects in the first cohort. Sequencing depth was assumed to be roughly uniform across donors in the presence/absence analyses, though that assumption may not hold. In an earlier analysis of approximately 590 of the donors, most TCR beta V segments appeared in productive rearrangements about 90% or about 30% of the time, broadly matching IMGT annotations. Correlated functional status among segregating V segments might be attributable to linkage disequilibrium, but an unknown experimental factor could not be ruled out. A few of the identified cytomegalovirus-associated TCR beta chains were confirmed in vitro to be specific for cytomegalovirus antigens. Most TCR sequences were observed very rarely across donors, whereas some public TCRs were present in many individuals. In a later analysis, about 17,000 TCR beta sequences were associated with specific HLA alleles at a false discovery rate of 0.05. In a later genetic analysis, a missense DCLRE1C variant was associated with V-gene and J-gene trimming of TCR beta chains, and the association was replicated in an independent cohort. In this cohort, only TCR beta chains were sequenced, and detectable features were limited by the absence of alpha or paired-chain data.

Trimming removed 4 bases from V and 6 bases from J; the gene matches leave 9 bases unexplained. The CDR3 runs 14 residues from the cysteine to the phenylalanine. Just the 42-base CDR3 DNA is kept, in frame starting at base 1. CDR1 MGHRA and CDR2 YSYEKL were looked up in the germline V gene. Library preparation was by the immunoSEQ multiplex PCR assay. For the multiplex PCR, a mixture combining 60 forward primers for TCR Vbeta segments and 13 reverse primers for TCR Jbeta segments was used. Amplification of the CDR3 region of rearranged TCR beta genes was performed with a multiplex PCR assay on genomic DNA. The Illumina HiSeq System was used to sequence the amplified TCR beta libraries as 87-base-pair reads. Regarding the original processing steps: Across the 500 to 750 repertoires, a later analysis counted tens of millions of unique TCR beta chains, about 10 million of which were shared by at least two donors. Raw reads were error-corrected and collapsed into unique sequences by a nearest-neighbor algorithm in which closely related sequences were merged to remove PCR and sequencing errors. To assign V, D and J gene segments, CDR3 sequences were aligned to IMGT reference sequences. For a sequence to be retained, a match of at least six nucleotides was required to both a V gene segment and a J gene segment. A rearrangement was called productive if the CDR3 had no stop codons and remained in frame with V and J, and every other rearrangement was called non-productive. CDR3 was defined according to IMGT convention as the region running from the second conserved V-encoded cysteine to the conserved J-encoded phenylalanine. The earlier analysis of about 620 of the donors excluded sequences that lacked an unambiguous match to a single V gene segment. In an earlier analysis of approximately 550 of the donors, V segments were called functional above 56.7% productive rearrangements and were called segregating when the between-donor standard deviation exceeded 5%. A statistical classification framework was built for diagnosing cytomegalovirus status from the catalog of TCR beta chain sequences. In a later analysis, V and J genes were assigned by comparing TCR nucleotide sequences against IMGT/GENE-DB human TR gene sequences. Using the TCRdist pipeline, a later analysis assigned CDR3 sequences along with most-parsimonious VDJ recombination scenarios. A later analysis defined each TCR beta chain by its CDR3 amino acid sequence plus V-gene family, and excluded reads lacking a unique V-gene family. In a later analysis, fewer than 650 highly shared, low-generation-probability nucleotide sequences were removed to address suspected cross-contamination and a sequencing artifact. A later analysis calculated a clonal expansion index for each public chain from normalized within-repertoire ranks of inferred template counts. Generation probabilities in a later analysis came from a VDJ recombination model fitted to out-of-frame rearrangements, and those results were checked against IGoR. In a later analysis, TCR-TCR, TCR-HLA and TCR-CMV co-occurrence was scored with hypergeometric tests, and a repertoire-size bias correction was applied to TCR pairs. To estimate false discovery rates, a later analysis permuted the HLA or CMV assignments 20 times. In a later analysis, co-occurring TCRs were grouped with DBSCAN, and TCRdist sequence similarity was added when clustering was performed within HLA-allele-positive subsets. Co-occurrence clustering excluded repertoires with fewer than 30,000 or more than 120,000 public chains, plus five with anomalous nucleotide sharing. Imported from immuneACCESS, the table was reduced by TCRdb to in-frame sequences with V and J called. These copies leave out some clones; in studies compared against another copy, an unresolved V gene accounts for under half, and the cause of the remainder is not known. V, J and clone size reflect that table, while D and trimming were determined from the DNA. This sample lists around 150,000 clones; roughly four fifths were detected once. Roughly 8% of the sample is held by the ten biggest clonotypes.

The cohort consisted of 600 to 750 healthy bone marrow donors. At the time of sampling, every cohort member was nominally healthy, though immune exposures that went unrecorded were likely present. The donor tested CMV seropositive, placing the donor among the 290 or so seropositive members of the cohort. Each donor provided a peripheral blood sample, and peripheral blood mononuclear cells were used for TCR beta sequencing. Genomic DNA extraction from the blood cell samples was performed with the Qiagen DNeasy Blood Extraction Kit. The source is a woman aged 45 to 65 in good health and CMV-seropositive. The sequence is built from TRBV4-1 and TRBJ2-7, with TRBD1 identical over 7 junction bases. The sequenced material came from PBMCs. The CDR3 region: CASSLTGTAGEQYF. DNA sequence: TGCGCCAGCAGCCTGACAGGGACCGCGGGCGAGCAGTACTTC.